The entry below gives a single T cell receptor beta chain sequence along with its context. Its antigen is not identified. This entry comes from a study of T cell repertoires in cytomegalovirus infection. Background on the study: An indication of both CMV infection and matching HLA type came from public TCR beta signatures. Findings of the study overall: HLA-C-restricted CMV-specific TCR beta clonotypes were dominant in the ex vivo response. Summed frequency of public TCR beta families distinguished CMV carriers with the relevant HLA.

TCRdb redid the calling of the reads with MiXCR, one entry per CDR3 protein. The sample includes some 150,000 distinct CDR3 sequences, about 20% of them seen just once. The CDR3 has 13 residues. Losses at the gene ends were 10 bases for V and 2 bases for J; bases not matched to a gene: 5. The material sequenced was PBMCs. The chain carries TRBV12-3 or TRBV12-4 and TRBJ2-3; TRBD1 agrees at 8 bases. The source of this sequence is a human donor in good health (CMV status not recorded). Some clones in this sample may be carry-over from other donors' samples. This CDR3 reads CATRDRNTDTQYF. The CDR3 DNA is TGTGCCACCCGGGACAGGAACACAGATACGCAGTATTTT.